This TCR beta chain is from a study of T-cell memory formation after mild COVID-19. For the study at large: Clusters of TCRs were largely donor specific.

With 10 bases removed from V and 5 bases from J, the gap between germline ends came to 18 bases. The CDR3 spans 13 residues. Germline-derived CDR1 and CDR2 are WSHSY and SAAADI. TCRdb reprocessed the 5' RACE reads via MiXCR and lists one record per CDR3 protein. The sample contains 240,000 or so distinct CDR3 sequences, roughly 9.4% of which appear only once. The V call is TRBV10-2, the J call TRBJ2-7, with TRBD2 as a possible D gene (7 bases). The TCR was taken from a man younger than 30 who had mild COVID-19 (a few samples of this study predate the infection). Cell type and time point are not known. Specimen: PBMCs or a T cell subset sorted from them (not recorded which). In nucleotides, the CDR3 is TGCGCCACAGTGCCGGGGGGCATCGACGAGCAGTACTTC. Its protein product is CATVPGGIDEQYF.